Below are 24 T cell receptor beta chains sequenced from a single sample in a study of molecular identifiers for immune sequencing clone quantification. A single record per CDR3 protein comes from TCRdb applying MiXCR to the PCR reads. The sample yields fewer than 25,000 distinct CDR3 sequences, 20% to 25% seen once. Sequencing input: naive CD8+ T cells from blood, with Jurkat cell RNA spiked in. Noted subset: FACS-sorted CD8+CD4-CCR7+CD45RA+ naive T cells. The receptor set was obtained from a human donor in good health. Some libraries in this study had Jurkat cell RNA spiked in.

Notes on this clonotype: The junction shows a germline mismatch at one end, possibly a read error. This rearrangement joins TRBV9 to TRBJ2-5; 13 nucleotides line up with TRBD2. This CDR3 is 17 amino acids long. Germline values: CDR1 SGDLS, CDR2 YYNGEE. The CDR3 sequence is CASGVEGRLAGGETQYF. DNA of the CDR3: TGCGCCAGCGGCGTAGAGGGGAGACTAGCGGGAGGAGAGACCCAGTACTTC.

The chain employs TRBV19 and TRBJ1-5; the match to TRBD1 covers 11 bases. The CDR3 runs 13 residues. With 9 bases clipped from V and 4 bases from J, the junction kept 2 bases outside the gene matches. The germline gives CDR1 LNHDA, CDR2 SQIVND (reference sequence). The CDR3 region has the DNA TGTGCCAGCGGGACAGGGGGAAATCAGCCCCAGCATTTT. This encodes CASGTGGNQPQHF.

This clonotype showed up just a few times. This may be a read error, as it is one base from a much larger clone. CDR3 in amino acids: CASNRHQSAYEQYF. The CDR3 region has the DNA TGTGCCAGCAACCGACATCAGAGCGCCTACGAGCAGTACTTC. The V and J genes are TRBV7-9 and TRBJ2-7; D unclear. The CDR3 has 14 residues. Germline CDR1 SEHNR, CDR2 FQNEAQ (reference sequence). V lost 7 bases and J 2 bases, leaving 15 bases between the germline ends.

In this sample, this clonotype turned up a few times. Since no conserved phenylalanine or tryptophan closes the CDR3, a read error is the likely cause. The limits of the CDR3 on the DNA are not certain, so only TCRdb's listed CDR3 is given. The J gene is TRBJ2-5, the V gene TRBV5-1; whether TRBD1, the table's D call, matches the DNA was not checked. Germline lookup yields CDR1 SGHRS and CDR2 YFSETQ. The CDR3 region is 11 residues in length, termini included. The CDR3 region is CASSRPRGSTI.

This clonotype occurred many times. The chain recombines TRBV9 with TRBJ2-1, with TRBD2 matching 11 bases. J gave up 5 bases and V 3 bases, and 7 bases lay outside the gene matches. Germline-derived CDR1 and CDR2 are SGDLS and YYNGEE. The CDR3 is made up of 16 amino acids. The CDR3 sequence: CASSATGTSGDNEQFF. CDR3 DNA: TGTGCCAGCAGCGCCACCGGGACTAGCGGAGACAATGAGCAGTTCTTC.

This clonotype was detected many times. The V gene is TRBV4-1, the J gene TRBJ2-1; a possible D gene is TRBD2 (5 bases). CDR1 is MGHRA and CDR2 is YSYEKL in the germline V gene. V was pared by 1 base and J by 3 bases, with 10 bases between. The CDR3 is made up of 15 amino acids. CDR3 sequence reads: CASSQVAEVYNEQFF. In DNA form, the CDR3 reads TGCGCCAGCAGCCAAGTGGCGGAGGTCTACAATGAGCAGTTCTTC.

This clonotype occurred a few times. This sequence joins TRBV2 and TRBJ2-7; the match to TRBD1 covers 7 bases. Germline values: CDR1 SNHLY, CDR2 FYNNEI. The CDR3 extends over 15 amino acids. Losses at the gene ends were 6 bases for V and 5 bases for J; bases not matched to a gene: 13. The CDR3 region is CASSATRQGQDEQYF. The CDR3 nucleotides are TGTGCCAGCAGCGCCACGAGACAGGGTCAGGACGAGCAGTACTTC.

There are many counts of this clonotype. CDR3: CASSLAPGLAAYNEQFF. Here the CDR3 DNA reads TGTGCCAGCAGCTTAGCTCCGGGACTAGCGGCTTACAATGAGCAGTTCTTC. The chain uses TRBV7-9 and TRBJ2-1; TRBD2 aligns across 11 bases. Per the germline V gene, CDR1 is SEHNR and CDR2 is FQNEAQ (reference sequence). V lost 0 bases to trimming and J lost 4 bases; unmatched junction nucleotides: 5. The CDR3 extends over 17 amino acids.

Judged by abundance, this clonotype is medium-sized. This sequence joins TRBV27 and TRBJ2-1; D possibly corresponds to TRBD1 (5 bases). The CDR3 runs 17 residues. Trimming stripped 7 bases from V and 5 bases from J, with 24 bases between. CDR1 and CDR2 from the germline V gene are MNHEY and SMNVEV (reference sequence). CDR3 bases: TGTGCCAGCACCTTTTTCCCTCAGGTGGGGCGTCACAATGAGCAGTTCTTC. The encoded protein is CASTFFPQVGRHNEQFF.

This clonotype was detected many times. This chain connects TRBV6-2 or TRBV6-3 to TRBJ2-5; tentatively, D is TRBD1 (6 bases). The CDR3 contains 14 residues. With 4 bases removed from V and 1 base from J, the gap between germline ends came to 10 bases. Germline CDR1 is MNHEY and CDR2 is SVGEGT. CDR3 sequence reads: CASSWMTGQETQYF. The CDR3 coding sequence is TGTGCCAGCAGTTGGATGACAGGCCAAGAGACCCAGTACTTC.

This clonotype was recorded at least ten times. V is TRBV20-1 and J is TRBJ2-7, with a tentative D call TRBD2 (7 bases). CDR3 size: 15 residues. Trimming cost V 2 bases and J 5 bases, with 19 bases left between them. The germline V gene encodes CDR1 DFQATT and CDR2 SNEGSKA (reference sequence). CDR3 sequence (DNA): TGCAGTGCTAGATCCTCACGGATCGGGGGGCACGAGCAGTACTTC. Protein sequence: CSARSSRIGGHEQYF.

This clonotype was seen at least ten times. V and J are TRBV18 and TRBJ1-1, with unresolved D. V lost 0 bases to trimming and J lost 5 bases, with 7 bases between them. This CDR3 spans 13 amino acids. Germline-derived CDR1 and CDR2 are KGHSH and LQKENI. CDR3 nucleotide sequence: TGTGCCAGCTCACCACCGAGCACTACTGAAGCTTTCTTT. It yields the protein CASSPPSTTEAFF.

Ten or more counts support this clonotype. The rearrangement uses TRBV29-1 and TRBJ2-1; 10 positions match TRBD2. This CDR3 spans 14 amino acids. Germline V gene lookup returns CDR1 SQVTM and CDR2 ANQGSEA. With V trimmed by 4 bases and J by 8 bases, 8 bases remained unmatched. CDR3 in amino acids: CSVVIAGGGDEQFF. CDR3 DNA sequence: TGCAGCGTTGTAATAGCGGGAGGAGGTGATGAGCAGTTCTTC.

The rearrangement joins TRBV28 to TRBJ2-7; TRBD1 is a possible D gene (6 bases). The CDR3 consists of 14 residues. The germline V and J ends were trimmed by 4 bases and 6 bases, with 16 bases remaining between them. CDR1 and CDR2 from the germline V gene are MDHEN and SYDVKM. This chain's CDR3 is CASSSRRGGVEQYF. CDR3 coding DNA: TGTGCCAGCAGTTCCCGGCGAGGGGGAGTCGAGCAGTACTTC.

This clonotype was recorded at least ten times. The chain joins TRBV6-2 or TRBV6-3 to TRBJ2-1; perhaps D is TRBD1 or TRBD2 (5 bases each). CDR1 is MNHEY, CDR2 SVGEGT, per germline. CDR3 length equals 16 residues. V was shortened by 0 bases and J by 0 bases, with 9 bases between the two germline ends. The CDR3 loop is CASSYSAGSSYNEQFF. CDR3 in DNA: TGTGCCAGCAGTTACTCGGCAGGGAGCTCCTACAATGAGCAGTTCTTC.

This clonotype is judged medium-sized. The chain combines TRBV12-3 or TRBV12-4 with TRBJ2-7; no clear D gene. This CDR3 has 13 amino acids. Between the trimmed V and J ends, which lost 6 bases and 3 bases, there was a span of 12 bases. This CDR3 reads CASSSRRNYEQYF. CDR3 coding DNA: TGTGCCAGCAGCTCAAGAAGGAACTACGAGCAGTACTTC.

By frequency in the sample, this clonotype is medium-sized. This sequence joins TRBV9 and TRBJ2-7, with 10 bases matching TRBD1. The ends lost 0 bases at V and 6 bases at J; junction bases unmatched: 3. Germline CDR1 and CDR2: SGDLS and YYNGEE. CDR3 size: 14 residues. The CDR3 here is CASSVGQGAFEQYF. CDR3 bases: TGTGCCAGCAGCGTAGGACAGGGGGCGTTCGAGCAGTACTTC.

This clonotype came up a few times. The chain employs TRBV7-3 and TRBJ2-2; 14 bases match TRBD2. V lost 4 bases and J lost 0; bases outside the gene matches: 4. CDR1 and CDR2 from the germline V gene are SGHTA and FQGTGA. The CDR3 sequence is 18 residues long. The CDR3 DNA sequence: TGTGCCAGCAGCTATGGACTAGCGGGAGGTCCGAACACCGGGGAGCTGTTTTTT. Protein: CASSYGLAGGPNTGELFF.

This clonotype was counted ten times or more. The CDR3 DNA reads TGTGCCAGCAGTCCCTGGCCCAGCTCTGGAAACACCATATATTTT. Residues: CASSPWPSSGNTIYF. The chain is built from TRBV25-1 and TRBJ1-3, with D uncertain. The germline gives CDR1 MGHDK, CDR2 SYGVNS. The CDR3 totals 15 residues. The ends were cut back, 5 bases at V and 0 bases at J, with 11 bases in the middle.

This clonotype was detected ten times or more. The chain uses TRBV27 and TRBJ2-1; no definite D call. There are 13 residues in the CDR3. The ends were cut back, 5 bases at V and 3 bases at J, with 8 bases in the middle. Germline CDR1 and CDR2: MNHEY and SMNVEV (reference sequence). The CDR3 DNA follows: TGTGCCAGCAGTGAGTTGGACTACAATGAGCAGTTCTTC. Protein sequence: CASSELDYNEQFF.

There are many counts of this clonotype. The chain recombines TRBV28 with TRBJ2-2, with TRBD2 identical over 7 bases. The CDR3 runs 16 residues. Per germline, CDR1 MDHEN and CDR2 SYDVKM. Trimming took 5 bases from V and 2 from J; bases not matched to a gene: 8. CDR3 in DNA: TGTGCCAGCAGTGACATCGGCGGGAGAAACACCGGGGAGCTGTTTTTT. It yields the protein CASSDIGGRNTGELFF.

This clonotype was seen repeatedly, ten times or more. The chain is built from TRBV12-3 or TRBV12-4 and TRBJ2-7, with 11 bases that match TRBD1. The CDR3 has 15 amino acids. J gave up 4 bases and V 3 bases, and 5 bases lay outside the gene matches. Here the CDR3 DNA reads TGTGCCAGCAGTTTTGGGACAGGGGGATTTTACGAGCAGTACTTC. Translation gives CASSFGTGGFYEQYF.

This clonotype is termed medium-sized (0.01 to 0.1%). The gene calls are TRBV12-3 or TRBV12-4 and TRBJ2-3; D gene ambiguous. Deletions cut 6 bases from V and 0 bases from J, with 4 bases between. This CDR3 contains 12 residues. CDR3 sequence (DNA): TGTGCCAGCAGAGACAGCACAGATACGCAGTATTTT. Translation gives CASRDSTDTQYF.

J is TRBJ2-3 and V is TRBV7-8, with 7 bases that match TRBD2. V trimming: 5 bases; J trimming: 10 bases; junction bases outside the gene matches: 6. CDR3 length: 12 amino acids. Looked up from germline, CDR1 is SGHVS and CDR2 is FQNEAQ. CDR3 amino acids: CASSPTSLAQYF. CDR3 DNA sequence: TGTGCCAGCAGCCCGACTAGCTTAGCGCAGTATTTT.